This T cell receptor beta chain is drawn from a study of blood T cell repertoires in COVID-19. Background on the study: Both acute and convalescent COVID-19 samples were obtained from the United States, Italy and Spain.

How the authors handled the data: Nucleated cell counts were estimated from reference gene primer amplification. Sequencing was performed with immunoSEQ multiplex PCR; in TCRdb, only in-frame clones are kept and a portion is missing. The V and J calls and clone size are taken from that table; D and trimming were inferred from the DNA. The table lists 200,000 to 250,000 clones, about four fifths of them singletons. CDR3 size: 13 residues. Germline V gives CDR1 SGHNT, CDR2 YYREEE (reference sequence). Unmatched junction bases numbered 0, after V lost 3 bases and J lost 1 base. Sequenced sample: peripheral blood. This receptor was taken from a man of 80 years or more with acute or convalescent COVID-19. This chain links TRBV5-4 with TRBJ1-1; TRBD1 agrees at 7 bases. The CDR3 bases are TGTGCCAGCAGCTGGGACAGGAACACTGAAGCTTTCTTT. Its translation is CASSWDRNTEAFF.